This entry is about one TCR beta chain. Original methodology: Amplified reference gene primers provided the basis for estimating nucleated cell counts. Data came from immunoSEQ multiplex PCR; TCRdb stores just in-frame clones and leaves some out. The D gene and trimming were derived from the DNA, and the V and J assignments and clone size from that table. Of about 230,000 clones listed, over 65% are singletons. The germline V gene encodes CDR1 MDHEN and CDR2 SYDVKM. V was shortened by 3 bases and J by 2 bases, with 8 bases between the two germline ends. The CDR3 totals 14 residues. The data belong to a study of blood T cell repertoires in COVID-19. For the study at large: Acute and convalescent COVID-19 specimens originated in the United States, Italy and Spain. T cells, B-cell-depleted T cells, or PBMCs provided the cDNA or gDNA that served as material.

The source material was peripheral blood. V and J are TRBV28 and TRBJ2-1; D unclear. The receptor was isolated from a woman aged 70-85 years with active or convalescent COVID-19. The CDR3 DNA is TGTGCCAGCAGTTTCCCTAGTCCCTACAATGAGCAGTTCTTC. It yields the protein CASSFPSPYNEQFF.